Listed below are T cell receptor beta chains from one sample, sequenced in a study of Ad26.COV2.S vaccination and SARS-CoV-2 variants. The assay was immunoSEQ multiplex PCR, and TCRdb's table has in-frame clones only and misses some. The data show roughly 400,000 clones, with approximately 92% seen just once and more than 1.5% held by the top ten. The source was peripheral blood, collected in a trial of Ad26.COV2.S vaccine versus placebo. The receptors here all came from a person aged 18 to 65 who received the Ad26.COV2.S COVID-19 vaccine or a placebo. The CDR3 runs from the conserved cysteine through the conserved F or W. D genes are given only for firm matches. Clone size, where shown, is once, few, many, or a class for clones that have expanded.

TRBJ2-7 - few TRBV5-6 CASSLGTTGTAGLEQYF TGTGCCAGCAGCTTAGGGACAACCGGGACTGCCGGCCTCGAGCAGTACTTC
TRBJ1-3 - - TRBV9 CASSAGRESGNTIYF TGTGCCAGCAGCGCCGGGCGGGAATCTGGAAACACCATATATTTT
TRBJ1-5 - - TRBV7-9 CASAGGGNQPQHF TGTGCCAGCGCGGGCGGTGGCAATCAGCCCCAGCATTTT
TRBJ1-5 - - TRBV18 CASSPIGLNQPQHF TGTGCCAGCTCACCAATTGGCTTAAATCAGCCCCAGCATTTT
TRBJ1-6 - - TRBV3-1/TRBV3-2 CASSQKLGLLSSYNSPLHF TGTGCCAGCAGCCAGAAACTAGGACTCTTGAGCTCCTATAATTCACCCCTCCACTTT
TRBJ2-2 TRBD1 - TRBV7-6 CASSLDRTGTAPLRRELFF TGTGCCAGCAGCTTAGATAGGACCGGGACAGCCCCTTTGCGCCGGGAGCTGTTTTTT
TRBJ1-2 TRBD1 - TRBV19 CASSTDRVLIYGYTF TGTGCCAGTAGTACGGACAGGGTACTTATCTATGGCTACACCTTC
TRBJ1-1 - - TRBV5-1 CASSFANGNTEAFF TGCGCCAGCAGCTTCGCGAACGGGAACACTGAAGCTTTCTTT
TRBJ2-7 - once TRBV11-2 CASSPPPVLDYSYEQYF TGTGCCAGCAGCCCCCCTCCGGTCCTAGATTATTCCTACGAGCAGTACTTC
TRBJ2-1 - - TRBV7-9 CASSLDAGAYNEQFF TGTGCCAGCAGCTTAGATGCAGGGGCCTACAATGAGCAGTTCTTC
TRBJ2-5 TRBD1 - TRBV15 CATSPITVTGEETQYF TGTGCCACCAGCCCTATAACCGTTACAGGGGAAGAGACCCAGTACTTC
TRBJ2-3 - - TRBV27 CASIPPGGLTLSTDTQYF TGTGCCAGCATTCCACCTGGGGGGCTGACGCTGAGTACAGATACGCAGTATTTT
TRBJ1-1 - - TRBV6-5 CASSSPPLAFF TGTGCCAGCAGTTCCCCCCCGTTGGCTTTCTTT
TRBJ2-5 - once TRBV18 CASSRPQETQYF TGTGCCAGCTCACGTCCACAAGAGACCCAGTACTTC
TRBJ1-4 - - TRBV7-9 CASSLSSATNEKLFF TGTGCCAGCAGCTTATCTAGTGCAACTAATGAAAAACTGTTTTTT
TRBJ2-7 TRBD1 - TRBV5-1 CASSFGTDYEQYF TGCGCCAGCAGCTTTGGGACAGACTACGAGCAGTACTTC
TRBJ1-2 - - TRBV29-1 CSVINTDDYGYTF TGCAGCGTTATAAATACAGATGACTATGGCTACACCTTC
TRBJ1-1 TRBD1 - TRBV19 CASSTWTGDTEAFF TGTGCCAGTAGTACCTGGACAGGGGACACTGAAGCTTTCTTT
TRBJ1-1 TRBD1 - TRBV27 CASSLSSGGGTEAFF TGTGCCAGCAGTTTATCATCAGGGGGAGGCACTGAAGCTTTCTTT
TRBJ1-5 - - TRBV28 CASTKSLRRGIGINQPQHF TGTGCCAGCACCAAAAGCCTACGTCGGGGGATTGGTATCAATCAGCCCCAGCATTTT
TRBJ2-1 - - TRBV5-1 CASSLDTGNNEQFF TGCGCCAGCAGCTTGGATACAGGGAACAATGAGCAGTTCTTC
TRBJ1-6 - - TRBV7-9 CASSLGVSDNSPLHF TGTGCCAGCAGCCTGGGGGTGTCCGATAATTCACCCCTCCACTTT
TRBJ1-2 TRBD1 - TRBV6-5 CASSSTGGLGYTF TGTGCCAGCAGCTCGACAGGGGGCCTTGGCTACACCTTC
TRBJ2-5 TRBD1 - TRBV5-4 CASSQQTGHATQYF TGTGCCAGCAGCCAGCAGACAGGGCATGCGACCCAGTACTTC
TRBJ1-5 - few TRBV7-9 CASSLRQNQPQHF TGTGCCAGCAGCCTAAGACAGAATCAGCCCCAGCATTTT
TRBJ1-5 TRBD1 - TRBV6-5 CASRKTGGGNQPQHF TGTGCCAGCAGAAAGACAGGGGGCGGGAATCAGCCCCAGCATTTT
TRBJ2-5 - - TRBV5-4 CASSPVGRREETQYF TGTGCCAGCAGCCCAGTGGGCAGACGGGAAGAGACCCAGTACTTC
TRBJ1-4 - - TRBV9 CASSVDGGLGEKLFF TGTGCCAGCAGCGTAGATGGGGGGTTGGGTGAAAAACTGTTTTTT
TRBJ1-2 TRBD1 - TRBV4-3 CASSQETGTGNGYTF TGCGCCAGCAGCCAGGAGACCGGGACAGGGAATGGCTACACCTTC
TRBJ1-2 - - TRBV10-3 CAISESPGSDGYTF TGTGCCATCAGTGAGTCGCCAGGATCGGATGGCTACACCTTC
TRBJ2-7 - - TRBV4-3 CASSQDGRRTYEQYF TGCGCCAGCAGCCAAGATGGGCGGAGAACCTACGAGCAGTACTTC
TRBJ2-1 TRBD2 - TRBV11-2 CASSLVSGLASNEQFF TGTGCCAGCAGCTTAGTGTCGGGACTAGCCTCCAATGAGCAGTTCTTC
TRBJ1-1 - - TRBV5-6 CASRPFQGPLMRDTEAFF TGTGCCAGCAGACCCTTTCAGGGCCCCCTCATGAGGGACACTGAAGCTTTCTTT
TRBJ2-7 - - TRBV6-2/TRBV6-3 CASSLGFENGYEQYF TGTGCCAGCAGTTTAGGGTTCGAGAATGGCTACGAGCAGTACTTC
TRBJ2-3 - once TRBV14 CASSIRWSTDTQYF TGTGCCAGCAGTATTCGGTGGAGCACAGATACGCAGTATTTT
TRBJ2-1 - - TRBV3-1/TRBV3-2 CASSRTVANEQFF TGTGCCAGCAGCCGAACGGTCGCCAATGAGCAGTTCTTC
TRBJ2-3 - - TRBV9 CASSALTILTDTQYF TGTGCCAGCAGCGCCCTTACGATTCTCACAGATACGCAGTATTTT
TRBJ2-3 TRBD2 - TRBV7-9 CASSSPLSGGLTDTQYF TGTGCCAGCAGCAGCCCCCTTAGCGGGGGGCTCACAGATACGCAGTATTTT
TRBJ2-2 - - TRBV2 CASNYRRDTPNTGELFF TGTGCCAGTAACTACCGGCGGGACACTCCAAACACCGGGGAGCTGTTTTTT
TRBJ2-1 - - TRBV24-1 CATSDFGGRNYNEQFF TGTGCCACCAGTGATTTTGGGGGGAGAAACTACAATGAGCAGTTCTTC
TRBJ2-7 - - TRBV7-9 CASSLTDGNYEQYF TGTGCCAGCAGCTTAACCGACGGAAACTACGAGCAGTACTTC
TRBJ2-1 - - TRBV3-1/TRBV3-2 CASSRRTDPTLNNEQFF TGTGCCAGCAGCCGTCGGACAGACCCCACCTTAAACAATGAGCAGTTCTTC
TRBJ1-5 - - TRBV19 CASSIDWISKNSNQPQHF TGTGCCAGTAGTATAGATTGGATTTCGAAGAATAGCAATCAGCCCCAGCATTTT
TRBJ2-5 - once TRBV9 CASSVDIQETQYF TGTGCCAGCAGCGTCGACATCCAAGAGACCCAGTACTTC
TRBJ1-2 - - TRBV5-1 CASSLITTDYGYTF TGCGCCAGCAGCTTGATTACTACAGACTATGGCTACACCTTC
TRBJ2-2 TRBD1 - TRBV2 CASTRQGAGTGELFF TGTGCCAGCACACGACAGGGGGCAGGAACCGGGGAGCTGTTTTTT
TRBJ1-1 - - TRBV6-1 CASSERRGPAYNTEAFF TGTGCCAGCAGTGAAAGAAGGGGCCCCGCTTATAACACTGAAGCTTTCTTT
TRBJ2-3 - - TRBV24-1 CATSDPGQPSTDTQYF TGTGCCACCAGTGACCCCGGACAACCGAGCACAGATACGCAGTATTTT
TRBJ1-2 - - TRBV6-6 CASSLNGYTF TGTGCCAGCAGCCTTAATGGCTACACCTTC
TRBJ1-1 - - TRBV7-9 CASSLAAGSGPTEAFF TGTGCCAGCAGCTTAGCCGCTGGGTCTGGTCCCACTGAAGCTTTCTTT
TRBJ2-3 - - TRBV18 CASSPLAGGGTDTQYF TGTGCCAGCTCACCCCTTGCCGGCGGGGGCACAGATACGCAGTATTTT
TRBJ2-7 TRBD2 - TRBV4-3 CASSQDGTSGGSYEQYF TGCGCCAGCAGCCAAGATGGAACTAGCGGGGGATCCTACGAGCAGTACTTC
TRBJ2-7 - - TRBV5-1 CASSLVPYEQYF TGCGCCAGCAGCTTGGTACCCTACGAGCAGTACTTC
TRBJ2-7 - - TRBV6-5 CASSSGGASYEQYF TGTGCCAGCAGTTCCGGAGGGGCATCCTACGAGCAGTACTTC